This is a list of T cell receptor beta chains from one sample in a study of T-cell memory formation after mild COVID-19. MiXCR, applied by TCRdb to the 5' RACE reads, yields one record per CDR3 protein. Found here are around 90,000 distinct CDR3 sequences, approximately 16% of them singletons; the top ten hold around two fifths. Sample: PBMCs or a T cell subset sorted from them (not recorded which). The receptors were sampled from a young man who had mild COVID-19 (a few samples of this study predate the infection). Cell type and time point are not known. Each CDR3 is given with its conserved first and last residue. Each record gives: J gene, V gene, CDR3 protein.

>TRBJ2-3|TRBV20-1
CSARPTRESTDTQYF
>TRBJ1-5|TRBV20-1
CSASPGHLLSNQPQHF
>TRBJ2-3|TRBV4-2
CASSQGRLNTDTQYF
>TRBJ2-3|TRBV11-2
CASSLGDARITDTQYF
>TRBJ2-2|TRBV3-1
CASSPRGVKGDGELFF
>TRBJ2-5|TRBV7-2
CASSFTSGGFETQYF
>TRBJ1-1|TRBV4-3
CASSQAGTGGTEAFF
>TRBJ2-1|TRBV30
CAWSLGTGVNEQFF
>TRBJ2-1|TRBV6-4
CASTSRGGPVNEQFF
>TRBJ2-3|TRBV6-2/TRBV6-3
CASSYSVDTQYF
>TRBJ2-7|TRBV5-1
CASSLLAASYEQYF
>TRBJ2-1|TRBV9
CASSTDRPGPNEQFF
>TRBJ2-7|TRBV7-2
CASSLASTSGGLLYEQYF
>TRBJ2-4|TRBV4-3
CASSQRRTSGNIQYF
>TRBJ2-7|TRBV7-9
CASSSGQEDAYEQYF
>TRBJ2-7|TRBV4-1
CASSHQGQHEQYF
>TRBJ2-1|TRBV5-4
CASSGGQESSYNEQFF
>TRBJ1-1|TRBV19
CASAGQGAEAFF
>TRBJ2-1|TRBV6-6
CASSYVWDEQFF
>TRBJ2-3|TRBV4-1
CASSISASGGGTDTQYF
>TRBJ1-1|TRBV19
CASSFSLQTFF
>TRBJ2-2|TRBV3-1
CASVPGLTGELFF
>TRBJ2-1|TRBV11-2
CASSFWGLLQEQFF
>TRBJ2-3|TRBV12-3/TRBV12-4
CASSGFPTLTDTQYF
>TRBJ1-1|TRBV9
CASSPRGSEAFF
>TRBJ2-3|TRBV4-1
CASSLTGDTQYF
>TRBJ1-2|TRBV24-1
CATSDPGRGDYGYTF
>TRBJ1-2|TRBV25-1
CASRGGAGGRGYTF
>TRBJ2-5|TRBV6-4
CAPGRGLAGSQLETQYF
>TRBJ2-1|TRBV5-1
CASSAYENEQFF
>TRBJ1-5|TRBV5-8
CASSLGQGLQPQHF
>TRBJ2-3|TRBV6-4
CASSDGATDTQYF
>TRBJ2-2|TRBV3-1
CASRLENTGELFF
>TRBJ2-1|TRBV12-3/TRBV12-4
CASSLGYRGLYNEQFF
>TRBJ1-1|TRBV4-1
CASSPSEVSGTEAFF
>TRBJ1-1|TRBV7-9
CASSDRTGTEAFF
>TRBJ2-7|TRBV4-3
CDSSPSGGYYEQYF
>TRBJ2-5|TRBV4-1
CASSQDRLAGEETQYF
>TRBJ1-2|TRBV7-9
CASSPAVMGDNYGYTF
>TRBJ1-1|TRBV15
CATSRDSLNPEAFF
>TRBJ1-2|TRBV5-1
CASSLETDNGYTF
>TRBJ2-5|TRBV4-3
CASSQGGVETQYF
>TRBJ2-3|TRBV4-2
CASSQVGGDRTDTQYF
>TRBJ1-5|TRBV27
CASSGTFNQPQHF
>TRBJ2-5|TRBV4-1
CASSQVGGRDEETQYF
>TRBJ2-5|TRBV7-9
CASSPGSGGLRETQYF
>TRBJ2-7|TRBV7-6
CASSPNGGRSEQYF
>TRBJ1-4|TRBV12-3/TRBV12-4
CASSLARTGGESEKLFF
>TRBJ2-5|TRBV20-1
CSARAGTSYQETQYF